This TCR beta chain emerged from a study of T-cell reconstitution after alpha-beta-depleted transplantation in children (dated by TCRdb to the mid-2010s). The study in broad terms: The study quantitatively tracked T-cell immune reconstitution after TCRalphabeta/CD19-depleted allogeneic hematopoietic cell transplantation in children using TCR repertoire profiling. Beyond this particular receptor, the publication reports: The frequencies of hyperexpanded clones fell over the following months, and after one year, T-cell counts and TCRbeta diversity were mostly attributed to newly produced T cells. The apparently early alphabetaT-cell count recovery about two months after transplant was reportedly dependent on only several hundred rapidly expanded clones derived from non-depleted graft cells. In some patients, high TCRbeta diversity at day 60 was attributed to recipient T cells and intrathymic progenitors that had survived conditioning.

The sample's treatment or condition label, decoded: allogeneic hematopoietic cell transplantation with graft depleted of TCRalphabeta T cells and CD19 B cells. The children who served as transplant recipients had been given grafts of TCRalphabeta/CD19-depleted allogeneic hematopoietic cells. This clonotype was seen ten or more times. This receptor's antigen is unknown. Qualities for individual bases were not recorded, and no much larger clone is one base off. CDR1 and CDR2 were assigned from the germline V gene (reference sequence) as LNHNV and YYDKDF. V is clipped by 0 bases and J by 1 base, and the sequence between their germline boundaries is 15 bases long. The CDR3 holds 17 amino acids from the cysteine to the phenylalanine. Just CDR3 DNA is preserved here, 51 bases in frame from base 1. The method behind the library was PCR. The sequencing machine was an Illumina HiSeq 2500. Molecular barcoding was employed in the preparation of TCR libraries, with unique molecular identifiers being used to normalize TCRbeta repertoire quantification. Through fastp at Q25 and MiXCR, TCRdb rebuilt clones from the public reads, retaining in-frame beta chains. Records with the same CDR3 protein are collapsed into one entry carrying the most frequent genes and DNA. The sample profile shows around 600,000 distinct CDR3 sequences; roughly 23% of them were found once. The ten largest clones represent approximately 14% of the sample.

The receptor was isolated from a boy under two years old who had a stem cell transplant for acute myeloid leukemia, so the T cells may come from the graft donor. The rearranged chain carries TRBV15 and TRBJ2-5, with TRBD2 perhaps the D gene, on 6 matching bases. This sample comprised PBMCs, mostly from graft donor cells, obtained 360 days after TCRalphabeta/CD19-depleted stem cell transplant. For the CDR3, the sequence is CATSRDFSGQIQETQYF. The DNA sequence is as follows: TGTGCCACCAGCAGAGATTTTAGCGGCCAGATCCAAGAGACCCAGTACTTC.